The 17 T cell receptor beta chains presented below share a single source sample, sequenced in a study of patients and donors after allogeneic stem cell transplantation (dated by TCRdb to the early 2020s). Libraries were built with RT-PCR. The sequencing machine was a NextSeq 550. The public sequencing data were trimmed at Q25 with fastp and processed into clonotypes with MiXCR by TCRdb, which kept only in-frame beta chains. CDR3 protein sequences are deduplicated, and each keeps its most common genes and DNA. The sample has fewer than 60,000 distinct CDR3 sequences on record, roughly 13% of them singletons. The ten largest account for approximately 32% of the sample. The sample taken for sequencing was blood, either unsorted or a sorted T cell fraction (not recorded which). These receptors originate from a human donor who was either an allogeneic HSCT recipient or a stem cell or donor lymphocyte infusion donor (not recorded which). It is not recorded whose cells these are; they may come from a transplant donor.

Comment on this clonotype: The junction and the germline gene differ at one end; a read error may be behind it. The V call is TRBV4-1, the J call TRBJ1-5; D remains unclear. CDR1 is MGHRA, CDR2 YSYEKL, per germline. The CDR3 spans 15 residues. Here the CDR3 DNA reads TGCGCCAGTAGCCAAACCCGGGGTGGCAATCAGCCCCAGCATTTT. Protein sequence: CASSQTRGGNQPQHF.

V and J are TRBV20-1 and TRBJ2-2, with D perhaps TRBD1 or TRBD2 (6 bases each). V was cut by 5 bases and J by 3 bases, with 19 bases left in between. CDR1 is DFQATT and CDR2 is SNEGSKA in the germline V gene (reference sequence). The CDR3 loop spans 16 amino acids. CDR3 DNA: TGCAGTGCTTATCTCCCGGGGGCGAGAGACACCGGGGAGCTGTTTTTT. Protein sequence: CSAYLPGARDTGELFF.

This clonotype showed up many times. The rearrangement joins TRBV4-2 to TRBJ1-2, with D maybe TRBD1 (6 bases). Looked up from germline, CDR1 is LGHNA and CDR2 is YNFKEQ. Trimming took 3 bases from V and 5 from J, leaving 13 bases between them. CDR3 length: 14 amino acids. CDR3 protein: CASSQEPGQYGYTF. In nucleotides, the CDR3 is TGTGCCAGCAGCCAGGAACCGGGACAATATGGCTACACCTTC.

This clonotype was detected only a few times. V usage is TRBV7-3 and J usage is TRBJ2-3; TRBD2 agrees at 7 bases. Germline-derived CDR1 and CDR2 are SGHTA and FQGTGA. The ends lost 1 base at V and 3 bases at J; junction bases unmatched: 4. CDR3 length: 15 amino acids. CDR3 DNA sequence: TGTGCCAGCAGCTTAAGCCTAGCGGAGACAGATACGCAGTATTTT. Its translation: CASSLSLAETDTQYF. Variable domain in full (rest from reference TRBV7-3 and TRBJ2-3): GAGVSQTPSNKVTEKGKYVELRCDPISGHTALYWYRQSLGQGPEFLIYFQGTGAADDSGLPNDRFFAVRPEGSVSTLKIQRTERGDSAVYLCASSLSLAETDTQYFGPGTRLTVL.

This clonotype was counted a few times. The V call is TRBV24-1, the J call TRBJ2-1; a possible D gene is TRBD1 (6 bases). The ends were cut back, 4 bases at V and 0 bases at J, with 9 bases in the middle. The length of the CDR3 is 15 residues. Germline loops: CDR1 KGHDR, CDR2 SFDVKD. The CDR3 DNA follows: TGTGCCACCAGTGAAGGGGGTAACTCCTACAATGAGCAGTTCTTC. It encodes CATSEGGNSYNEQFF.

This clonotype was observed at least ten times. The CDR3 loop is CASSQDALAIEQYF. CDR3 nucleotide sequence: TGTGCCAGCAGCCAAGACGCACTAGCCATCGAGCAGTACTTC. The chain recombines TRBV3-1 with TRBJ2-7; perhaps TRBD2 as D (6 bases). V dropped 0 bases and J dropped 6 bases, with 12 bases sitting between them. The length of the CDR3 is 14 residues. Germline V gene lookup returns CDR1 LGHDT and CDR2 YNNKEL (reference sequence).

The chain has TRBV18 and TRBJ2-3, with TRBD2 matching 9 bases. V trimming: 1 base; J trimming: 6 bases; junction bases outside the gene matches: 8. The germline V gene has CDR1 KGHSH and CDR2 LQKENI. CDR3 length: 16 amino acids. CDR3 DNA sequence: TGTGCCAGCTCACCACAGCTCCCTAGCGGGATCGATACGCAGTATTTT. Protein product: CASSPQLPSGIDTQYF.

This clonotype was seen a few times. This CDR3 reads CASSLGWTPGTEAFF. The DNA for the CDR3 is TGCGCCAGCAGCTTAGGTTGGACCCCGGGGACTGAAGCTTTCTTT. The chain is built from TRBV5-1 and TRBJ1-1; no reliable D call. The CDR3 is made up of 15 amino acids. With 2 bases removed from V and 5 bases from J, the gap between germline ends came to 16 bases. The germline V gene encodes CDR1 SGHRS and CDR2 YFSETQ. The full variable domain, with the rest looked up from reference TRBV5-1 and TRBJ1-1, is KAGVTQTPRYLIKTRGQQVTLSCSPISGHRSVSWYQQTPGQGLQFLFEYFSETQRNKGNFPGRFSGRQFSNSRSEMNVSTLELGDSALYLCASSLGWTPGTEAFFGQGTRLTVV.

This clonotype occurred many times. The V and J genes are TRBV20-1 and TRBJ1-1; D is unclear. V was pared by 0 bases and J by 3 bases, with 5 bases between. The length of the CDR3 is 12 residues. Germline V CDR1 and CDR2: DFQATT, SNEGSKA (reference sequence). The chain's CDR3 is CSARDGDTEAFF. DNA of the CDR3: TGCAGTGCTAGAGATGGGGACACTGAAGCTTTCTTT.

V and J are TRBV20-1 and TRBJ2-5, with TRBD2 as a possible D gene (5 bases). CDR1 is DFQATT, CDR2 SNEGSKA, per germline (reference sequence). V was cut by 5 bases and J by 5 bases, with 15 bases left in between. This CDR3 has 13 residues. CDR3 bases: TGCAGTGCTCGGAGGTTAGGTCGGGAGACCCAGTACTTC. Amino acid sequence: CSARRLGRETQYF.

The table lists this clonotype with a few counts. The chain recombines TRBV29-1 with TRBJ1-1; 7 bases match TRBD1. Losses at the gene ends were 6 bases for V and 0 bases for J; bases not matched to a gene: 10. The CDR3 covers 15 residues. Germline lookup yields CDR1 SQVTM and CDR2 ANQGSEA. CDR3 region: CSVVPGQRLNTEAFF. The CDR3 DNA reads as TGCAGCGTCGTCCCGGGACAGAGGTTGAACACTGAAGCTTTCTTT.

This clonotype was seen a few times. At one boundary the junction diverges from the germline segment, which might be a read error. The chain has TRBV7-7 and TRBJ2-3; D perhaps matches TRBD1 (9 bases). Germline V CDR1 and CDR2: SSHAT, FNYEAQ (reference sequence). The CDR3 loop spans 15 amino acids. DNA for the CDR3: TGTGCTAGCAGCTTAGCGGGACAGGGCGCAGATACGCAGTATTTT. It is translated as CASSLAGQGADTQYF.

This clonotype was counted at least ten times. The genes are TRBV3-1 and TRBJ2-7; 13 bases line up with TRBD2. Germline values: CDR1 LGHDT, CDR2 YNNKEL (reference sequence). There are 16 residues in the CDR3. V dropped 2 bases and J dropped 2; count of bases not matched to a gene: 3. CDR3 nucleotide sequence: TGTGCCAGCAGCCAACCGGGACTAGCGGGACCCTACGAGCAGTACTTC. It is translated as CASSQPGLAGPYEQYF.

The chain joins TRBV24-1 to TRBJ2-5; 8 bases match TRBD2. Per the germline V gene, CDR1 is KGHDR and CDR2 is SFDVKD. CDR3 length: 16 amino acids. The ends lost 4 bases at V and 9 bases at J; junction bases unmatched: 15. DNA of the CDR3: TGTGCCACCAGTGACCCGACTAGCGCAGCGCACGGGGCCCAGTACTTC. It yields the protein CATSDPTSAAHGAQYF.

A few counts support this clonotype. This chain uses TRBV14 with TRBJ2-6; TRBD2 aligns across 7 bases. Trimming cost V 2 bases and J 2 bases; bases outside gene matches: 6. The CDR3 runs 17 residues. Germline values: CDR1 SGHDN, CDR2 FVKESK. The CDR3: CASSQWKGRAGANVLTF. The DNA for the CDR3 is TGTGCCAGCAGCCAATGGAAGGGGAGGGCTGGGGCCAACGTCCTGACTTTC.

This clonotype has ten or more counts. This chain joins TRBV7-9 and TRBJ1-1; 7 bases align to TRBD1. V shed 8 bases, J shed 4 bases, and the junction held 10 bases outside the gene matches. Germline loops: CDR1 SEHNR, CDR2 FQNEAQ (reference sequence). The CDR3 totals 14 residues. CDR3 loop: CASGSGGGVTEAFF. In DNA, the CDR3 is TGTGCCAGCGGCAGTGGAGGGGGCGTCACTGAAGCTTTCTTT.

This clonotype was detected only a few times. The CDR3 protein is CASKHTGELFF. CDR3 DNA: TGTGCCAGCAAGCACACCGGGGAGCTGTTTTTT. This rearrangement joins TRBV7-9 to TRBJ2-2; no clear D gene. Germline V gene data show CDR1 as SEHNR and CDR2 as FQNEAQ (reference sequence). This CDR3 spans 11 amino acids. Trimming took 7 bases from V and 3 from J, leaving 3 bases between them.